The sample holds one count of the clone carrying this T cell receptor beta chain. The antigen is unknown. The sample comes from a study of cytomegalovirus exposure and HLA in healthy donors. Study details: The same platform used for the approximately 670 first-cohort repertoires was also used for the 120 or so validation repertoires, as a later analysis reported. Findings and limits, study-wide: The TCR clusters that emerged in the first cohort tended, a later analysis found, to co-occur in the 95 to 150 validation repertoires.

Profiled with immunoSEQ multiplex PCR; TCRdb holds only in-frame clones, not every one. The sample lists over 200,000 clones, roughly 87% occurring once. Germline V CDR1 and CDR2: SQVTM, ANQGSEA. V dropped 6 bases and J dropped 7 bases, with 12 bases sitting between them. CDR3 length equals 11 residues. The receptor comes from a woman younger than 30 in good health and CMV-seropositive. The sample was PBMCs. The chain has TRBV29-1 and TRBJ1-2, with D perhaps TRBD1 (6 bases). The CDR3 sequence: CSVTGKSGYTF. In nucleotides, the CDR3 is TGCAGCGTCACAGGGAAAAGTGGCTACACCTTC.